Following are 17 T cell receptor beta chains from one sample sequenced in a study of identical twins. TCRdb reanalysed the 5' RACE reads using MiXCR and keeps one entry per CDR3 protein. The data show about 890,000 distinct CDR3 sequences, roughly an eighth seen once. This same sample was also taken into another study, of yellow fever vaccine responses in identical twins.

The sample was PBMCs. The receptors stem from a woman aged 18-30 years in good health.

Only a few counts were recorded for this clonotype. The chain uses TRBV10-3 and TRBJ2-1; the D gene is possibly TRBD2 (7 bases). The CDR3 totals 19 residues. Trimming pared 3 bases from V and 2 bases from J, leaving 23 bases between. From germline, CDR1 is ENHRY and CDR2 SYGVKD. The CDR3 here is CAISDQGGGPIPAYNEQFF. DNA of the CDR3: TGTGCCATCAGTGATCAAGGCGGGGGCCCTATCCCGGCCTACAATGAGCAGTTCTTC.

The chain links TRBV4-1 to TRBJ1-1, with D hard to call. CDR3 length equals 15 residues. CDR1 and CDR2 from the germline V gene are MGHRA and YSYEKL. The V and J ends lost 1 base and 11 bases respectively, with 20 bases between them. CDR3 region: CASSQGSGPRYGAFF. The CDR3 nucleotides are TGCGCCAGCAGCCAAGGCTCCGGGCCCCGATATGGGGCTTTCTTT.

This clonotype was found a few times. The chain recombines TRBV6-4 with TRBJ2-1; 14 nucleotides line up with TRBD2. Germline V lookup: CDR1 MRHNA, CDR2 SNTAGT. Trimming took 3 bases from V and 6 from J; bases not matched to a gene: 1. The CDR3 sequence is 15 residues long. CDR3 protein: CASSDGTSGGNEQFF. DNA of the CDR3: TGTGCCAGCAGTGATGGGACTAGCGGGGGCAATGAGCAGTTCTTC.

The rearrangement links TRBV27 to TRBJ2-1; 9 nucleotides agree with TRBD2. Germline CDR1 and CDR2: MNHEY and SMNVEV (reference sequence). CDR3 size: 16 residues. J gave up 7 bases and V 7 bases, and 14 bases lay outside the gene matches. Here the CDR3 DNA reads TGTGCCAGCACCTCCAGTTTAGCGGGAGCCAGGAATGAGCAGTTCTTC. Protein: CASTSSLAGARNEQFF.

This clonotype was counted only a few times. J is TRBJ1-2 and V is TRBV7-9; no clear D gene. Germline CDR1 and CDR2: SEHNR and FQNEAQ (reference sequence). The V gene lost 5 bases and the J gene lost 4 bases, with 11 bases spanning the gap. The CDR3 spans 13 residues. The DNA for the CDR3 is TGTGCCAGCAGCATGACCGGAACCTATGGCTACACCTTC. This gives the protein CASSMTGTYGYTF.

Only a few counts were recorded for this clonotype. This chain's CDR3 is CASSYSIDSGKGYNEQFF. The DNA of the CDR3 is TGTGCCAGCAGTTACTCGATAGATAGCGGGAAAGGCTACAATGAGCAGTTCTTC. The chain combines TRBV6-2 or TRBV6-3 with TRBJ2-1, with 8 bases lining up with TRBD2. The CDR3 is 18 amino acids. Looked up from germline, CDR1 is MNHEY and CDR2 is SVGEGT. Trimming at V came to 0 bases and at J to 3 bases, leaving 10 bases not matched to a gene.

The chain is built from TRBV7-8 and TRBJ2-1; 9 bases are a match to TRBD2. The V segment lost 1 base and the J segment 3 bases; nucleotides outside the gene matches: 4. Looked up from germline, CDR1 is SGHVS and CDR2 is FQNEAQ. CDR3 length: 16 residues. The CDR3 sequence is CASSLGVAGVYNEQFF. CDR3 coding DNA: TGTGCCAGCAGCTTAGGAGTAGCGGGGGTCTACAATGAGCAGTTCTTC.

This clonotype was detected ten times or more. The chain uses TRBV10-3 and TRBJ1-4; D not resolved. CDR3 length: 14 amino acids. CDR1 ENHRY and CDR2 SYGVKD come from the germline V gene. Trimming left V 3 bases short and J 5 bases short, with 10 bases between. CDR3 sequence (DNA): TGTGCCATCAGTGAAGGTCAGAGCAATGAAAAACTGTTTTTT. It encodes CAISEGQSNEKLFF.

This clonotype has a count of ten or more. The chain has TRBV7-6 and TRBJ1-4, with no clear D. CDR3 length: 14 residues. V shed 5 bases and J shed 3 bases, with 10 bases lying between them. Germline assignment: CDR1 SGHVS and CDR2 FNYEAQ. The CDR3 loop reads CASSPTLSNEKLFF. The CDR3 DNA reads TGTGCCAGCAGCCCGACACTCTCTAATGAAAAACTGTTTTTT.

This clonotype was seen only a few times. The genes are TRBV2 and TRBJ2-3; D gene ambiguous. Germline loops: CDR1 SNHLY, CDR2 FYNNEI. V was shortened by 6 bases and J by 0 bases, with 16 bases between the two germline ends. The CDR3 extends over 16 amino acids. The CDR3 loop reads CASSSLRHTSTDTQYF. The CDR3 nucleotides read TGTGCCAGCAGCAGTTTACGACACACTAGCACAGATACGCAGTATTTT. The full variable domain, completed using reference TRBV2 and TRBJ2-3, is EPEVTQTPSHQVTQMGQEVILRCVPISNHLYFYWYRQILGQKVEFLVSFYNNEISEKSEIFDDQFSVERPDGSNFTLKIRSTKLEDSAMYFCASSSLRHTSTDTQYFGPGTRLTVL.

V usage is TRBV2 and J usage is TRBJ1-1; tentative D call: TRBD1 (5 bases). This CDR3 contains 13 residues. V shed 10 bases and J shed 2 bases, with 14 bases lying between them. Germline loops: CDR1 SNHLY, CDR2 FYNNEI. The CDR3 DNA sequence: TGTGCCATGGGGACGACCCGCAACACTGAAGCTTTCTTT. Protein sequence: CAMGTTRNTEAFF.

This clonotype has a count of ten or more. This rearrangement joins TRBV6-5 to TRBJ1-4; D is uncertain. Trimming stripped 4 bases from V and 0 bases from J, with 3 bases between. CDR1 MNHEY and CDR2 SVGAGI come from the germline V gene. This CDR3 has 13 residues. Here the CDR3 reads CASSSPTNEKLFF. CDR3 coding DNA: TGTGCCAGCAGTTCCCCAACTAATGAAAAACTGTTTTTT.

This clonotype occurred many times. V and J are TRBV18 and TRBJ1-2, with a tentative D call TRBD1 (6 bases). The germline gives CDR1 KGHSH, CDR2 LQKENI. V shed 3 bases and J shed 0 bases, with 11 bases lying between them. The CDR3 contains 15 residues. The CDR3 here is CASSPMDRANYGYTF. The CDR3 DNA reads as TGTGCCAGCTCACCCATGGACAGAGCTAACTATGGCTACACCTTC.

This clonotype came up many times. V gene TRBV5-8 combines with J gene TRBJ2-7; 9 nucleotides align to TRBD2. The CDR3 spans 16 residues. Trimming removed 4 bases from V and 4 bases from J; junction bases left unmatched: 12. Germline CDR1 and CDR2: SGHTS and YDEGEE. The CDR3 sequence is CASSPYPSGAMYEQYF. The CDR3, as DNA: TGTGCCAGCAGCCCTTACCCTAGCGGGGCTATGTACGAGCAGTACTTC.

The genes are TRBV24-1 and TRBJ2-6; TRBD1 agrees at 7 bases. CDR1 KGHDR and CDR2 SFDVKD come from the germline V gene. The CDR3 loop spans 18 amino acids. After removal of 4 bases from V and 2 bases from J, the junction contained 10 bases not matched to a gene. The CDR3 nucleotides read TGTGCCACCAGTGAGAACCGACAGGGAATAACTGGGGCCAACGTCCTGACTTTC. It specifies CATSENRQGITGANVLTF.

The chain combines TRBV7-9 with TRBJ2-7; 7 bases agree with TRBD2. Losses at the gene ends were 5 bases for V and 0 bases for J; bases not matched to a gene: 7. Per germline, CDR1 SEHNR and CDR2 FQNEAQ (reference sequence). The CDR3 loop spans 15 amino acids. In nucleotides, the CDR3 is TGTGCCAGCAGCCTAAGCGGGAAAGTCTCCTACGAGCAGTACTTC. Amino acids: CASSLSGKVSYEQYF.

This clonotype was counted only a few times. The chain carries TRBV3-1 and TRBJ2-7, with a tentative D call TRBD1 (5 bases). Deletions cut 1 base from V and 0 bases from J, with 13 bases between. Germline-derived CDR1 and CDR2 are LGHDT and YNNKEL (reference sequence). The CDR3 loop spans 16 amino acids. The CDR3: CASSQVWGRNSYEQYF. As DNA, the CDR3 is TGTGCCAGCAGCCAAGTTTGGGGCAGAAACTCCTACGAGCAGTACTTC.